This TCR beta chain derives from a study of cytomegalovirus exposure and HLA in healthy donors. CDR3 length equals 12 residues. V was pared by 1 base and J by 9 bases, with 10 bases between. Germline CDR1 SGHDN, CDR2 FVKESK. PCR primers comprised 60 Vbeta and 13 Jbeta primers. The repertoire was sequenced with immunoSEQ multiplex PCR; TCRdb's copy has only in-frame clones and lacks some. The sample shows 100,000 or so clones, around 85% of them seen only once. Overall study findings and caveats: Later work associated 16,951 TCR beta sequences with HLA alleles at 0.05 false discovery rate. There was a cluster of highly shared sequence variants that was likely a sequencing artifact.

This clone has a single count. Its antigen is unidentified. The receptor comes from a man aged 30-40 years in good health and CMV-seronegative. The source material was PBMCs. The chain uses TRBV14 and TRBJ2-7, with D perhaps TRBD1 (5 bases). The DNA for the CDR3 is TGTGCCAGCAGCCAAGCAGGGTTGGGGCAGTACTTC. Translated: CASSQAGLGQYF.